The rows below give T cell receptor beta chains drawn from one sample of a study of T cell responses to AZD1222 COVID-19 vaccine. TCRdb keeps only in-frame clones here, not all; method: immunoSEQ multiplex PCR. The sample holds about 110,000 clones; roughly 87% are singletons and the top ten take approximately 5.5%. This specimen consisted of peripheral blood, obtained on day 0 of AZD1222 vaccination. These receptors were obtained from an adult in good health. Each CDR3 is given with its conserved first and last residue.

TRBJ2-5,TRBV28,CASSSPLSGMETQYF
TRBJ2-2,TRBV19,CASTLWRGGRSGELFF
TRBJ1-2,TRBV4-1,CASSQGGNYGYTF
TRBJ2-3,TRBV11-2,CASSARTGSTDTQYF
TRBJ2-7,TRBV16,CASSQWTSGPYEQYF
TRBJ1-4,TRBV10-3,CAISERDPSTNEKLFF
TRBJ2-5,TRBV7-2,CASSLPGGGRFYF
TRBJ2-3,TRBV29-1,CSGTTGGTDTQYF
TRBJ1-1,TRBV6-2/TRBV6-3,CASSYGLKGWGTEAFF
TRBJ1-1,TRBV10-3,CAISEVGEDTEAFF
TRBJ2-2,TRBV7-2,CASSPIAGSTRYGAGELFF
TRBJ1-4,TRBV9,CASSGQGDEKLFF
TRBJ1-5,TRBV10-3,CAISEASNQPQHF
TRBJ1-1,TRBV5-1,CASSHGTGGNTEAFF
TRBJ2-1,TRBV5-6,CASSTGTNSYNEQFF
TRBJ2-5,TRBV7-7,CASSRGAEETQYF
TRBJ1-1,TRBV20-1,CSAGDTEAFF
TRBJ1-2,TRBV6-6,CASSDRAANYGYTF
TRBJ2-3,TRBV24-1,CATSAVGRGGSDTQYF
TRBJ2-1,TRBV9,CASSVAGGLTYNEQFF
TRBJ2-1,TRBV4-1,CASSQVGQYNEQFF